Below are 23 T cell receptor delta chains sequenced from a single sample in a study of gammadelta T cells in human blood. TCRdb reapplied CATT to the RT-PCR reads. This table has 950 to 1,500 delta-chain clones, over 8.5% appearing once. The sample comprised non-Vgamma9Vdelta2 gamma-delta T cells from cord blood. The receptors shown here come from a newborn.

This clone is labeled as large. The chain employs TRDV1 and TRDJ1; no definite D call. V shed 1 base and J shed 0 bases, with 9 bases lying between them. CDR3 length: 15 residues. Germline CDR1 reads TSWWSYY; CDR2 reads QGS. CDR3 bases: TGTGCTCTTGGGGAACGCCCAGTCTACACCGATAAACTCATCTTT. Its protein is CALGERPVYTDKLIF.

By share, this clone ranks as medium-sized. The same CDR3 also results from other DNA sequences found in this sample. V and J are TRDV1 and TRDJ1; TRDD3 matches at 10 bases. The CDR3 contains 16 residues. Per germline, CDR1 TSWWSYY and CDR2 QGS. The junction had 7 bases not matched to a gene; V was cut back by 0 bases and J by 6 bases. The CDR3 sequence: CALGELGHWGINKLIF. The CDR3 DNA reads as TGTGCTCTTGGGGAACTTGGCCACTGGGGGATTAATAAACTCATCTTT.

Worth noting for this clone: The DNA is left out, because the CDR3 cannot be placed on it with certainty; the CDR3 is given as TCRdb lists it. V gene TRAV29/DV5 was called; the J gene was not; the tabulated D call, TRDD3, remains unverified against the DNA. The CDR3 has 20 residues if both end residues are counted. The germline V gene encodes CDR1 NSMFDY and CDR2 ISSIKDK. CDR3 protein: CSVLLCSKRGVGDYTDKLIF.

This clone was seen a few times. The junction departs from germline at one end; a sequencing error may be responsible. Other DNA sequences in the same sample also yield this CDR3. The chain employs TRDV1 and TRDJ1; perhaps D is TRDD2 or TRDD3 (6 bases each). The V gene's germline CDR1 is TSWWSYY and CDR2 QGS. The CDR3 consists of 25 residues. CDR3 nucleotide sequence: TGTGCTCTTGGGGAACGCAACCCAGCCTCGCTCGATCCTACGTTAGGGGGGACGTACACTGATAAACTCATCTTT. Its protein is CALGERNPASLDPTLGGTYTDKLIF.

On this clone itself: This may be a read error, as it is one base from a much larger clone. This same CDR3 is encoded by further DNA sequences in the sample. The chain couples TRDV3 to TRDJ1; 9 bases align to TRDD2. The CDR3 runs 14 residues. In germline, CDR1 is TVYSNPD, CDR2 GDNSRS (reference sequence). The CDR3 DNA reads TGTGCTCTGGCCTTCCTACGGATTACAGATAAACTCATCTTT. Its protein product is CALAFLRITDKLIF.

Worth noting for this clone: A single base separates this from a much larger clone, so it may be a read error. Within the sample, other DNA sequences also encode this same CDR3. This chain connects TRDV1 to TRDJ1; 13 positions agree with TRDD3. Germline CDR1 and CDR2: TSWWSYY and QGS. With V trimmed by 2 bases and J by 3 bases, 12 bases remained unmatched. This CDR3 has 19 residues. The CDR3 region is CALGEIVPYWGIRPDKLIF. The CDR3 nucleotides are TGTGCTCTTGGGGAAATAGTCCCTTACTGGGGGATACGACCCGATAAACTCATCTTT.

A single count supports this clone. Since a much larger clone is just one base distant, this may be a read error. The J gene was reported as TRDJ1; the V gene went uncalled; the DNA was not compared with TRDD3, the D call given in the table. The CDR3 has 25 residues. The CDR3 loop reads CARPSGFLRRLLGDTTLVYNDKLIF. Here the CDR3 DNA reads TGTGCGAGACCATCCGGCTTCCTACGTCGCCTACTGGGGGATACGACCCTGGTGTACAACGATAAACTCATCTTT.

As to this clone: A much larger clone lies one base from this, so it may be a read error. The identical CDR3 is also encoded by other nucleotide sequences in the sample. The genes are TRDV1 and TRDJ1; 13 positions match TRDD3. The J gene was not available in TCRdb and was assigned here by matching the DNA to germline segments. J was trimmed by 7 bases and V by 1 base; bases with no gene match: 9. The length of the CDR3 is 17 residues. Germline V lookup: CDR1 TSWWSYY, CDR2 QGS. As DNA, the CDR3 is TGTGCTCTTGGGGAACATCCTACTGGGGGATACGTCCTTAAACTCATCTTT. Amino acid sequence: CALGEHPTGGYVLKLIF.

Only one count was recorded for this clone. This sample includes further DNA sequences coding for the same CDR3. No V gene was called, though TRDJ1 was called as the J gene; TRDD3 was called by the table and not checked on the DNA. The CDR3 totals 19 residues. Written as DNA, the CDR3 is TGTGCCCTCCCTTCCTCCACTACTGGGGGATACGCGAACACCGATAAACTCATCTTT. This encodes CALPSSTTGGYANTDKLIF.

This clone is medium-sized by share. The chain has TRDV1 and TRDJ1; the match to TRDD3 covers 12 bases. With V trimmed by 2 bases and J by 0 bases, 22 bases remained unmatched. Germline V lookup: CDR1 TSWWSYY, CDR2 QGS. The CDR3 is 23 amino acids. The chain's CDR3 is CALGERDFRTGGYTLPYTDKLIF. Here the CDR3 DNA reads TGTGCTCTTGGGGAAAGGGACTTCCGGACTGGGGGATACACTTTACCGTACACCGATAAACTCATCTTT.

As to this clone: This may be a read error, as it is one base from a much larger clone. The same CDR3 can be traced to other DNA sequences in this sample. V usage is TRDV1 and J usage is TRDJ1, with 8 bases fitting TRDD3. CDR1 and CDR2 (germline): TSWWSYY, QGS. This CDR3 is 22 amino acids long. As DNA, the CDR3 is TGTGCTCTTGGGGAGTTAGGCCTTTCCCTTATACTGGGGGCTCCGTACACAGATAAACTCATCTTT. Protein: CALGELGLSLILGAPYTDKLIF.

With respect to this clone: This clone may be a read error of a much larger clone one base away. The same CDR3 is also encoded by other DNA sequences in this sample. The chain couples TRAV38-2/DV8 to TRDJ1; 9 positions match TRDD3. TCRdb lists no J gene, so it was determined here by aligning the DNA to germline. The CDR3 has 24 amino acids. The germline CDR1 and CDR2 sequences are TSESDYY and QEAYKQQN. The CDR3 DNA reads as TGTGCTTATAGGAGCGCCCACCCGATCCTCGAAACTGGGGGACACAACGGGTACACAGATAAACTCATCTTT. Translating it yields CAYRSAHPILETGGHNGYTDKLIF.

This clone showed up just a few times. Given a much more abundant clone one base away, this may be a read error. In the same sample, other DNA sequences code for this CDR3. The chain joins TRDV1 to TRDJ1, with 9 bases lining up with TRDD3. CDR3 length: 24 amino acids. Germline V CDR1 and CDR2: TSWWSYY, QGS. The CDR3: CALGEPVGLFTILGDYPYTDKLIF. For the CDR3, the DNA is TGTGCTCTTGGGGAACCGGTTGGCCTATTCACAATACTGGGGGACTATCCGTACACAGATAAACTCATCTTT.

This clone has a handful of counts. A much larger clone differs by one base, so this may be a read error. V usage is TRDV1 and J usage is TRDJ1, with TRDD3 matching 9 bases. The CDR3 sequence is 24 residues long. With V trimmed by 0 bases and J by 1 base, 27 bases remained unmatched. CDR1 is TSWWSYY, CDR2 QGS, per germline. The CDR3 DNA is TGTGCTCTTGGGGAACTAAGGTCTGAGGCCTTCCTTAGGCTGGGGGATGGGAGCACCGATAAACTCATCTTT. Its translation is CALGELRSEAFLRLGDGSTDKLIF.

In this sample, this clone is large (0.1 to 1%). The rearrangement joins TRDV1 to TRDJ1; TRDD3 matches 7 bases. Germline CDR1 TSWWSYY, CDR2 QGS. V shed 1 base and J 6 bases; nucleotides not matched to a gene: 11. The CDR3 totals 16 residues. CDR3 amino acids: CALGEPFGYEYHKLIF. As DNA, the CDR3 is TGTGCTCTTGGGGAACCTTTCGGATACGAGTACCATAAACTCATCTTT.

By proportion, this clone is large. Different DNA sequences within this sample yield the same CDR3. This chain connects TRDV1 to TRDJ1, with 8 bases matching TRDD3. V shed 1 base, J shed 0 bases, and the junction held 10 bases outside the gene matches. The CDR3 length is 18 residues. Looked up from germline, CDR1 is TSWWSYY and CDR2 is QGS. The CDR3 region is CALGERVGIPYYTDKLIF. Written as DNA, the CDR3 is TGTGCTCTTGGGGAACGAGTGGGGATACCCTATTACACCGATAAACTCATCTTT.

As to this clone: A much larger clonotype is one base distant, so this may be a read error. The assigned J gene is TRDJ1, but the V gene is uncalled; the DNA was not compared with TRDD2, the D call given in the table. CDR3 length equals 17 residues. The DNA for the CDR3 is TGTGCTCTTGGGGAACCGGGCCTTCTTACCCCTACTCCCCTTCTCATCTTT. This translates into CALGEPGLLTPTPLLIF.

Only a few counts were recorded for this clone. A much larger clone sits a single nucleotide away, making a read error possible. This rearrangement joins TRAV29/DV5 to TRDJ1, with TRDD3 matching over 13 bases. Germline CDR1 NSMFDY, CDR2 ISSIKDK. This CDR3 region has 21 residues. Trimming removed 3 bases from V and 1 base from J; junction bases left unmatched: 21. For the CDR3, the DNA is TGTGCAGCAACCCTTAGGAGTGCTACAGGCTACTGGGGGATACGCACCGATAAACTCATCTTT. It encodes CAATLRSATGYWGIRTDKLIF.

Points on this clone: One base separates it from a far larger clone, so it is likely a read error. V usage is TRDV1 and J usage is TRDJ1; TRDD3 matches 7 bases. The J gene is not listed in TCRdb, so it was assigned here from a DNA match to germline. Germline V lookup: CDR1 TSWWSYY, CDR2 QGS. CDR3 size: 13 residues. The CDR3 coding sequence is TGTGCGCTTGGGGAACCCTGGGGGGATAAACTCATCTTT. This codes for CALGEPWGDKLIF.

In regard to this clone: A much larger clone is a single base away; this may be a read error. Additional DNA sequences in this sample encode the identical CDR3. The V and J genes are TRDV1 and TRDJ1; D perhaps matches TRDD3 (5 bases). CDR3 size: 16 residues. Germline CDR1 TSWWSYY, CDR2 QGS. CDR3 region: CALRERGDKYTDKLIF. For the CDR3, the DNA is TGCGCTCTTAGGGAACGTGGGGACAAGTACACCGATAAACTCATCTTT.

As to this clone: It is likely a read error: a sequence one base away is far more abundant. The gene calls are TRDV1 and TRDJ1; 8 bases are a match to TRDD3. TCRdb supplies no J gene; here it was assigned by aligning the nucleotide sequence to germline. V dropped 5 bases and J dropped 5; count of bases not matched to a gene: 19. There are 18 residues in the CDR3. Germline values: CDR1 TSWWSYY, CDR2 QGS. CDR3 sequence (DNA): TGTGCTCTTGGGCTTACTACCCTTGGGGGATGGGGATCAGATAAACTCATCTTT. Translated, it gives CALGLTTLGGWGSDKLIF.

J is TRDJ1 and V is TRDV1, with D perhaps matching TRDD3 (6 bases). The CDR3 has 19 residues. V was pared by 2 bases and J by 1 base, with 23 bases between. In germline, CDR1 is TSWWSYY, CDR2 QGS. The CDR3 DNA reads TGTGCTCTTGGGGAAATCCATGGCGGGGGGGACTTGGGCACCGATAAACTCATCTTT. Protein product: CALGEIHGGGDLGTDKLIF.

On this clone: A read error may be the cause here, since a much bigger clone is one base away. The same CDR3 can be traced to other DNA sequences in this sample. The chain is built from TRDV1 and TRDJ1; 9 nucleotides line up with TRDD3. V shed 0 bases, J shed 5 bases, and the junction held 31 bases outside the gene matches. CDR3 size: 24 residues. Germline-derived CDR1 and CDR2 are TSWWSYY and QGS. The CDR3 DNA reads as TGTGCTCTTGGGGAACTAAGGTCTGAGGCCTTCCTTAGGCTGGGGGATGGGAGCCCAGATAAACTCATCTTT. This encodes CALGELRSEAFLRLGDGSPDKLIF.